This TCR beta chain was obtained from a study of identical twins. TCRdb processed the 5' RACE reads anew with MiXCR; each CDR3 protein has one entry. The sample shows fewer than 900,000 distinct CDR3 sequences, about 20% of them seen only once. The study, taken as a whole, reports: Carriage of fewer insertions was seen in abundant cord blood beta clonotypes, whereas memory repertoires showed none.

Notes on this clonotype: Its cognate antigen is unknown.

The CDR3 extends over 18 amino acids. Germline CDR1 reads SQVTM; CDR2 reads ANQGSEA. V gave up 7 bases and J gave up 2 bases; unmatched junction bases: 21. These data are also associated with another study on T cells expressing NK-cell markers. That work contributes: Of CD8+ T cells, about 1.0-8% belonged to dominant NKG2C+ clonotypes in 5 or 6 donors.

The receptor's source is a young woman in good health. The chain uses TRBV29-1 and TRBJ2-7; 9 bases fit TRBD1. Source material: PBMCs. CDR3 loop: CSALPVVGQGIGAYEQYF. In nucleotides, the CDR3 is TGCAGCGCACTCCCTGTCGTTGGACAGGGGATCGGCGCCTACGAGCAGTACTTC.